A selection of T cell receptor beta chains follows, all from one sample in a study of shared clonotypes between healthy human individuals. Method: immunoSEQ multiplex PCR; TCRdb's copy keeps in-frame clones and lacks some. The table has 1.5 million to 2.5 million clones, approximately 94% seen once; the top ten hold approximately 1%. Sequencing was performed on naive CD8+ T cells sorted from blood. The receptors were sampled from a man aged 18 to 30 in good health. CDR3s include the opening cysteine and the closing phenylalanine or tryptophan. A D gene is named only where the DNA matches it firmly. Size is stated for part of the rows, as once, few or many counts, or as a class when the clone is expanded.

clone_size | d_call | j_call | v_call | cdr3_nt | cdr3_aa
. | TRBD1 | TRBJ1-1 | TRBV27 | TGTGCCAGCAGCTCGACCCGGGACAGGGAGAACACTGAAGCTTTCTTT | CASSSTRDRENTEAFF
once | . | TRBJ2-2 | TRBV27 | TGTGCCAGCAGTGAAACCGGGACCGGGGAGCTGTTTTTT | CASSETGTGELFF
. | . | TRBJ2-7 | TRBV6-5 | TGTGCCAGCAGTGTCTCTAGTACCCACGAGCAGTACTTC | CASSVSSTHEQYF
. | . | TRBJ2-7 | TRBV10-2 | TGCGCCAGCAGTGACCGATCCACAGACAGATCGGTCTACGAGCAGTACTTC | CASSDRSTDRSVYEQYF
. | . | TRBJ2-5 | TRBV6-5 | TGTGCCAGCAGCCTCGGGACGGCTCGGGAGACCCAGTACTTC | CASSLGTARETQYF
. | TRBD1 | TRBJ1-2 | TRBV6-1 | TGTGCCAGCGGGGACAGGGGGACTTATGGCTACACCTTC | CASGDRGTYGYTF
once | . | TRBJ2-6 | TRBV27 | TGTGCCAGCAGTTTGAACGGGGCGCGGGGGGCCAACGTCCTGACTTTC | CASSLNGARGANVLTF
. | . | TRBJ1-6 | TRBV6-5 | TGTGCCAGCAAGAAGACAGGAGGACCTAATTCACCCCTCCACTTT | CASKKTGGPNSPLHF
. | . | TRBJ2-7 | TRBV25-1 | TGTGCCAGCAGGTGGGCCTACGAGCAGTACTTC | CASRWAYEQYF
. | . | TRBJ2-7 | TRBV2 | TGTGCCAGCCTTTTAGCCTGGGAAGGCGAGCAGTACTTC | CASLLAWEGEQYF
. | . | TRBJ1-5 | TRBV7-9 | TGTGCCAGCAGCTTAGACGGACTTAGCAATCAGCCCCAGCATTTT | CASSLDGLSNQPQHF
. | . | TRBJ1-1 | TRBV7-8 | TGTGCCAGCAGCCCACAAACAGGGAGCACTGAAGCTTTCTTT | CASSPQTGSTEAFF
. | . | TRBJ1-5 | TRBV19 | TGTGCCAGTAGTATATTCTATCTAAGCAATCAGCCCCAGCATTTT | CASSIFYLSNQPQHF
. | . | TRBJ1-1 | TRBV6-5 | TGTGCCAGCAGTTTTCAAAAAGCAATGAACACTGAAGCTTTCTTT | CASSFQKAMNTEAFF
. | . | TRBJ2-5 | TRBV28 | TGTGCCACCATGGTTGTAGCGGAAGAGACCCAGTACTTC | CATMVVAEETQYF
. | . | TRBJ1-1 | TRBV9 | TGTGCCAGCAGCGACAGCGAAGGAAACACTGAAGCTTTCTTT | CASSDSEGNTEAFF
. | . | TRBJ2-2 | TRBV2 | TGTGCCAGCAGTGAACTAAAAAACACCGGGGAGCTGTTTTTT | CASSELKNTGELFF
. | . | TRBJ2-7 | TRBV7-9 | TGTGCCAGCAGCTTAGCGCCCGCCAACCGAGAGCAGTACTTC | CASSLAPANREQYF
. | . | TRBJ1-1 | TRBV19 | TGTGCCAGTAGTATAGTAGGTCAGGGGAACACTGAAGCTTTCTTT | CASSIVGQGNTEAFF
. | . | TRBJ1-1 | TRBV19 | TGTGCCAGTAGATACACCGCCACTGAAGCTTTCTTT | CASRYTATEAFF
once | TRBD1 | TRBJ1-2 | TRBV6-5 | TGTGCCAGCACAGGTTCAGCAGGGGGCTACTATGGCTACACCTTC | CASTGSAGGYYGYTF
. | . | TRBJ2-3 | TRBV7-9 | TGTGCCAGCAGCTTAGGAGCAGATACGCAGTATTTT | CASSLGADTQYF
. | . | TRBJ2-5 | TRBV27 | TGTGCCAGCAGTACCATCCCTCGCACTGCCCAAGAGACCCAGTACTTC | CASSTIPRTAQETQYF
once | TRBD1 | TRBJ2-1 | TRBV9 | TGTGCCAGCAGTACCGGGACAGGGGACGTTAGCTCCTACAATGAGCAGTTCTTC | CASSTGTGDVSSYNEQFF
. | . | TRBJ2-7 | TRBV11-2 | TGTGCCAGCAGCCACAGTCCAGGTTACGAGCAGTACTTC | CASSHSPGYEQYF
. | TRBD2 | TRBJ2-7 | TRBV7-9 | TGTGCCAGCTCCGGGGGGGCGCGGTACGAGCAGTACTTC | CASSGGARYEQYF